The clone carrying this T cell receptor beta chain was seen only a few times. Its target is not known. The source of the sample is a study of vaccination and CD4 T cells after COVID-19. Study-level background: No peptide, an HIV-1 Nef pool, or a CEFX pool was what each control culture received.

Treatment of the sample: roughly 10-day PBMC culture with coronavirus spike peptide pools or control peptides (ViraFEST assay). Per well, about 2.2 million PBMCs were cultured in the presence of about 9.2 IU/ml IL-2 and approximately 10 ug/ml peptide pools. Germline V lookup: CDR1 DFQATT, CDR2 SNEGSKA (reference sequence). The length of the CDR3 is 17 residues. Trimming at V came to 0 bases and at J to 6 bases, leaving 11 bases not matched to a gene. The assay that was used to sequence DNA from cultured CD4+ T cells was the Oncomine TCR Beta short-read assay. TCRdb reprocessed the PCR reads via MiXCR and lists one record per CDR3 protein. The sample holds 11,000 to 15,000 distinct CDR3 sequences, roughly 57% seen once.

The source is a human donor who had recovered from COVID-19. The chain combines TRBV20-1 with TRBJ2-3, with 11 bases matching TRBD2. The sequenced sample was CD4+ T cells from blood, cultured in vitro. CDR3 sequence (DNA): TGCAGTGCTAGAGATAGAACTAGCGGGAGAGTGGATGATACGCAGTATTTT. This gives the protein CSARDRTSGRVDDTQYF.